Given below is one T cell receptor (beta chain) in context. Naive CD8 cells, CD45RO-negative and positively selected for CCR7, excluded terminally differentiated effector memory CD45RA+ cells. Trimming removed 0 bases at V and 6 bases at J, with 9 bases between. The CDR3 is 13 residues long. Germline lookup yields CDR1 SGDLS and CDR2 YYNGEE. Measured with immunoSEQ multiplex PCR; TCRdb has only the in-frame clones, and not every one. The repertoire holds roughly 2.1 million clones, with about 93% as singletons. These data belong to a study of shared clonotypes between healthy human individuals. The sequencing sample was made of naive CD8+ T cells from PBMCs. The origin of this receptor is a man younger than 35 in good health. Some clones in this sample may be carry-over from other donors' samples. The V and J genes are TRBV9 and TRBJ1-2; no definite D call. CDR3 DNA: TGTGCCAGCAGCGTAGGTGTAAGTAATGGCTACACCTTC. This sequence encodes CASSVGVSNGYTF. The complete variable domain, with remaining parts taken from reference TRBV9 and TRBJ1-2, reads DSGVTQTPKHLITATGQRVTLRCSPRSGDLSVYWYQQSLDQGLQFLIQYYNGEERAKGNILERFSAQQFPDLHSELNLSSLELGDSALYFCASSVGVSNGYTFGSGTRLTVV.